The text below deals with one T cell receptor beta chain. This sample was included in a study of blood T cell repertoires in COVID-19. Authors' processing steps: Estimated nucleated cell counts came from reference gene primer amplification. Repertoires were generated with immunoSEQ multiplex PCR, while TCRdb's copy carries only in-frame clones and drops some. V and J calls and clone size are given by that table; D and trimming were obtained from the DNA. This sample has roughly 250,000 clones, with about 90% found just once. Enrolled through a virtual design, the participants were between about 18 and 100 years of age and came from 24 US areas. Grouping used clinical history reported by participants in a survey and questionnaire. The material sequenced was PBMCs or T cells enriched from blood (not recorded which). The sequence came from a human donor in a cohort exposed to, infected with or recovered from COVID-19 (not recorded which). The donor label of this sample is uncertain.

CDR3 residues: CASSWVGAANTGELFF. CDR3 sequence (DNA): TGCGCCAGCAGCTGGGTGGGGGCTGCGAACACCGGGGAGCTGTTTTTT. This chain joins TRBV5-1 and TRBJ2-2; D may be TRBD1 (6 bases). This CDR3 comprises 16 residues. The germline CDR1 and CDR2 sequences are SGHRS and YFSETQ. V was clipped by 3 bases and J by 0 bases, with 12 bases between them.